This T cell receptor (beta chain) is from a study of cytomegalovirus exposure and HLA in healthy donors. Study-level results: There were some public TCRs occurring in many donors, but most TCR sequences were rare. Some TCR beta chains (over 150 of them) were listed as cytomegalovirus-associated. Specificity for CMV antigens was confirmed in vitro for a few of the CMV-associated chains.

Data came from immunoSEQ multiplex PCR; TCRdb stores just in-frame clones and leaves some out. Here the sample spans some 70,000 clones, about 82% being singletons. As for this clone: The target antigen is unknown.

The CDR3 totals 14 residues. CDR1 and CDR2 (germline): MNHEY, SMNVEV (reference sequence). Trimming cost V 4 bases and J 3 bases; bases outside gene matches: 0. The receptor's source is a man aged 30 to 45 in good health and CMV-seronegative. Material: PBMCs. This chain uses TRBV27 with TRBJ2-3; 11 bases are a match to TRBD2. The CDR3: CASSSSGRTDTQYF. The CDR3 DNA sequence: TGTGCCAGCAGTTCTAGCGGGAGGACAGATACGCAGTATTTT.